Each of the 30 T cell receptor beta chains below was sequenced from the same sample in a study of blood T cell repertoires in COVID-19. Sequencing used immunoSEQ multiplex PCR; TCRdb keeps in-frame clones, though not all of them. The data contain 100,000 to 150,000 clones, approximately 84% of them singletons. The sequencing sample was made of peripheral blood. The receptor source for this set is a man aged 60-69 years with acute or convalescent COVID-19.

This clone was counted at least ten times. The chain has TRBV5-6 and TRBJ2-3, with 11 bases identical to TRBD2. After removal of 2 bases from V and 2 bases from J, the junction contained 1 base not matched to a gene. The CDR3 contains 15 residues. The germline gives CDR1 SGHDT, CDR2 YYEEEE. This CDR3 is CASSLLAGDTDTQYF. The CDR3 region has the DNA TGTGCCAGCAGCTTACTAGCGGGGGACACAGATACGCAGTATTTT.

V is TRBV2 and J is TRBJ2-7; TRBD2 aligns across 8 bases. Trimming took 5 bases from V and 3 from J; bases not matched to a gene: 12. The CDR3 runs to 16 residues. The germline CDR1 and CDR2 sequences are SNHLY and FYNNEI. The CDR3 reads CASSWNLPGGGYEQYF. The CDR3 DNA sequence: TGTGCCAGCAGTTGGAACCTTCCCGGGGGGGGCTACGAGCAGTACTTC. The full variable domain, completed using reference TRBV2 and TRBJ2-7, is EPEVTQTPSHQVTQMGQEVILRCVPISNHLYFYWYRQILGQKVEFLVSFYNNEISEKSEIFDDQFSVERPDGSNFTLKIRSTKLEDSAMYFCASSWNLPGGGYEQYFGPGTRLTVT.

V is TRBV12-3 or TRBV12-4 and J is TRBJ1-4, with D possibly matching TRBD1 (6 bases). The CDR3 extends over 12 amino acids. The ends were cut back, 0 bases at V and 14 bases at J, with 10 bases in the middle. CDR3 loop: CASSLARGGLFF. CDR3 nucleotide sequence: TGTGCCAGCAGTTTAGCGCGGGGGGGCCTGTTTTTT.

This clone came up once. This sequence joins TRBV10-3 and TRBJ2-2; tentatively, D is TRBD1 (5 bases). Germline V gene data show CDR1 as ENHRY and CDR2 as SYGVKD. This CDR3 comprises 14 residues. Trimming cost V 4 bases and J 5 bases, with 11 bases left between them. The CDR3 DNA reads as TGTGCCATCAGTGGGGGCAGACCTACCGGGGAGCTGTTTTTT. It encodes CAISGGRPTGELFF.

The V and J genes are TRBV15 and TRBJ2-5, with TRBD1 matching 8 bases. After removal of 5 bases from V and 5 bases from J, the junction contained 4 bases not matched to a gene. The CDR3 has 13 residues. Germline V gene sequence: CDR1 LNHNV, CDR2 YYDKDF (reference sequence). The CDR3 region has the DNA TGTGCCACCAGCTGGGACAGGACGGAGACCCAGTACTTC. This sequence encodes CATSWDRTETQYF. Full variable domain (missing parts from reference TRBV15 and TRBJ2-5): DAMVIQNPRYQVTQFGKPVTLSCSQTLNHNVMYWYQQKSSQAPKLLFHYYDKDFNNEADTPDNFQSRRPNTSFCFLDIRSPGLGDTAMYLCATSWDRTETQYFGPGTRLLVL.

V usage is TRBV7-2 and J usage is TRBJ1-2; D is unresolved. V was cut by 5 bases and J by 8 bases, with 15 bases left in between. The V gene's germline CDR1 is SGHTA and CDR2 FQGNSA. The CDR3 totals 13 residues. The CDR3 protein is CASSTRGVGGYTF. The CDR3 DNA reads TGTGCCAGCAGCACCCGGGGTGTTGGAGGCTACACCTTC. Supplemented by reference TRBV7-2 and TRBJ1-2, the full variable domain reads GAGVSQSPSNKVTEKGKDVELRCDPISGHTALYWYRQSLGQGLEFLIYFQGNSAPDKSGLPSDRFSAERTGGSVSTLTIQRTQQEDSAVYLCASSTRGVGGYTFGSGTRLTVV.

The V call is TRBV10-3, the J call TRBJ2-5; no definite D call. Germline loops: CDR1 ENHRY, CDR2 SYGVKD. The length of the CDR3 is 14 residues. V was clipped by 4 bases and J by 0 bases, with 9 bases between them. CDR3 region: CAISALQHQETQYF. In DNA form, the CDR3 reads TGTGCCATCAGTGCTCTACAGCACCAAGAGACCCAGTACTTC.

The chain employs TRBV19 and TRBJ1-5; TRBD1 is a possible D gene (5 bases). The CDR3 is made up of 17 amino acids. Trimming pared 3 bases from V and 7 bases from J, leaving 22 bases between. The germline V gene has CDR1 LNHDA and CDR2 SQIVND (reference sequence). CDR3 residues: CASSIGVGQGGSQPQHF. CDR3 nucleotides: TGTGCCAGTAGTATTGGGGTGGGGCAGGGAGGATCGCAGCCCCAGCATTTT. Together with reference TRBV19 and TRBJ1-5, the CDR3 gives the full variable domain: DGGITQSPKYLFRKEGQNVTLSCEQNLNHDAMYWYRQDPGQGLRLIYYSQIVNDFQKGDIAEGYSVSREKKESFPLTVTSAQKNPTAFYLCASSIGVGQGGSQPQHFGDGTRLSIL.

The J gene is TRBJ1-2, the V gene TRBV6-5, with 11 bases aligning to TRBD1. Trimming at V came to 6 bases and at J to 3 bases, leaving 3 bases not matched to a gene. This CDR3 region has 14 residues. CDR1 and CDR2 from the germline V gene are MNHEY and SVGAGI. CDR3: CASSPGQGDYGYTF. The CDR3 nucleotides are TGTGCCAGCAGCCCGGGACAGGGGGACTATGGCTACACCTTC.

This clone appeared a few times. The identical CDR3 is also encoded by other nucleotide sequences in the sample. This chain links TRBV6-5 with TRBJ1-5; 7 bases match TRBD1. Germline V gene sequence: CDR1 MNHEY, CDR2 SVGAGI. This CDR3 spans 13 amino acids. Trimming removed 7 bases from V and 1 base from J; junction bases left unmatched: 1. The CDR3 here is CASTTGSNQPQHF. CDR3 DNA: TGTGCCAGCACGACAGGGAGCAATCAGCCCCAGCATTTT.

V is TRBV5-1 and J is TRBJ1-1; possible D gene TRBD1, 6 bases. The CDR3 is 14 amino acids. Per germline, CDR1 SGHRS and CDR2 YFSETQ. Trimming shortened V by 4 bases and J by 3 bases, and 13 bases separated the two germline ends. The CDR3: CASSQPGAYTEAFF. The CDR3 DNA reads TGCGCCAGCAGCCAACCAGGGGCTTACACTGAAGCTTTCTTT.

The genes are TRBV15 and TRBJ2-7, with D perhaps TRBD2 (5 bases). V was cut by 1 base and J by 7 bases, with 14 bases left in between. In germline, CDR1 is LNHNV, CDR2 YYDKDF (reference sequence). This CDR3 region has 14 residues. The CDR3, as DNA: TGTGCCACCAGCAGAGGACTACCTTCGTTGGAGCAGTACTTC. Translation gives CATSRGLPSLEQYF.

V and J are TRBV2 and TRBJ1-4; D not certain. CDR3 length equals 11 residues. V was pared by 8 bases and J by 6 bases, with 7 bases between. Per the germline V gene, CDR1 is SNHLY and CDR2 is FYNNEI. The CDR3 nucleotides are TGTGCCAGCCGGGTTTATGAAAAACTGTTTTTT. Translating gives CASRVYEKLFF.

The gene calls are TRBV7-2 and TRBJ2-7; 7 bases fit TRBD1. Germline V lookup: CDR1 SGHTA, CDR2 FQGNSA. The CDR3 sequence is 16 residues long. J lost 0 bases, V lost 5 bases, and 10 bases had no gene match. The DNA of the CDR3 is TGTGCCAGCAGCCCTGAAGGGACAGTTAGCTCCTACGAGCAGTACTTC. Protein product: CASSPEGTVSSYEQYF.

This clone is a singleton in its sample. The CDR3 here is CASSDTGGSGEKLFF. CDR3 DNA sequence: TGTGCCAGTAGCGATACCGGGGGTTCGGGTGAAAAACTGTTTTTT. The gene calls are TRBV19 and TRBJ1-4, with D perhaps matching TRBD1 (5 bases). Germline V gene data show CDR1 as LNHDA and CDR2 as SQIVND (reference sequence). Trimming took off 6 bases at V and 7 bases at J, with 18 bases between the two ends. The CDR3 is made up of 15 amino acids.

V is TRBV12-3 or TRBV12-4 and J is TRBJ1-5; tentatively, D is TRBD1 (5 bases). The CDR3 runs 13 residues. Deletions cut 5 bases from V and 0 bases from J, with 5 bases between. CDR3 in DNA: TGTGCCAGCAGTCAGGGTAGCAATCAGCCCCAGCATTTT. This encodes CASSQGSNQPQHF.

V usage is TRBV6-5 and J usage is TRBJ1-2, with D possibly matching TRBD1 (5 bases). Germline V gene data show CDR1 as MNHEY and CDR2 as SVGAGI. This CDR3 contains 12 residues. The V end was cut by 7 bases, the J end by 7 bases, with 13 bases between. The CDR3 sequence: CASTTGGFGYTF. CDR3 nucleotide sequence: TGTGCCAGCACCACCGGGGGGTTTGGCTACACCTTC.

This chain uses TRBV28 with TRBJ2-3; 10 bases agree with TRBD2. Germline V gene sequence: CDR1 MDHEN, CDR2 SYDVKM. The trim removed 3 bases at V and 6 bases at J, leaving 9 bases unmatched. The CDR3 is made up of 16 amino acids. This CDR3 is CASSLGVLAGADTQYF. The CDR3 region has the DNA TGTGCCAGCAGTTTGGGGGTGCTAGCGGGGGCGGATACGCAGTATTTT.

The chain recombines TRBV11-2 with TRBJ2-1; possibly TRBD2 for D (5 bases). The germline V and J ends were trimmed by 3 bases and 3 bases, with 6 bases remaining between them. Per germline, CDR1 SGHAT and CDR2 FQNNGV. The length of the CDR3 is 13 residues. CDR3 sequence (DNA): TGTGCCAGCAGCTTGGCGGGCTACAATGAGCAGTTCTTC. Its protein product is CASSLAGYNEQFF. The entire variable domain, with the rest obtained from reference TRBV11-2 and TRBJ2-1, is as follows: EAGVAQSPRYKIIEKRQSVAFWCNPISGHATLYWYQQILGQGPKLLIQFQNNGVVDDSQLPKDRFSAERLKGVDSTLKIQPAKLEDSAVYLCASSLAGYNEQFFGPGTRLTVL.

CDR3 DNA sequence: TGCGCCAGCAGCTTGGACGGGACAGGGCCGGACACCATATATTTT. It translates to CASSLDGTGPDTIYF. This chain joins TRBV5-1 and TRBJ1-3, with 9 bases lining up with TRBD1. In germline, CDR1 is SGHRS, CDR2 YFSETQ. The CDR3 is 15 residues long. With V trimmed by 0 bases and J by 8 bases, 6 bases remained unmatched.

The genes are TRBV28 and TRBJ1-2; 7 nucleotides line up with TRBD1. V shed 6 bases, J shed 4 bases, and the junction held 5 bases outside the gene matches. The CDR3 sequence is 13 residues long. Germline CDR1 reads MDHEN; CDR2 reads SYDVKM. The CDR3 nucleotides read TGTGCCAGCAGCCCCGGGACAGTCTATGGCTACACCTTC. This gives the protein CASSPGTVYGYTF.

CDR3 residues: CASSYLAGEYNEQFF. CDR3 nucleotides: TGTGCCAGCAGCTACCTAGCGGGAGAATACAATGAGCAGTTCTTC. The chain couples TRBV5-6 to TRBJ2-1; 10 nucleotides align to TRBD2. V gave up 3 bases and J gave up 4 bases; unmatched junction bases: 4. CDR1 SGHDT and CDR2 YYEEEE come from the germline V gene. The CDR3 runs to 15 residues.

V and J are TRBV14 and TRBJ1-1; D remains ambiguous. Deletions cut 1 base from V and 11 bases from J, with 14 bases between. CDR1 SGHDN and CDR2 FVKESK come from the germline V gene. The CDR3 has 13 amino acids. The CDR3 protein is CASSQGNLRMAFF. CDR3 in DNA: TGTGCCAGCAGCCAAGGGAATCTGCGGATGGCTTTCTTT. The full variable domain, in which reference TRBV14 and TRBJ1-1 provide the parts outside the CDR3, is EAGVTQFPSHSVIEKGQTVTLRCDPISGHDNLYWYRRVMGKEIKFLLHFVKESKQDESGMPNNRFLAERTGGTYSTLKVQPAELEDSGVYFCASSQGNLRMAFFGQGTRLTVV.

V gene TRBV5-6 combines with J gene TRBJ2-1, with 10 bases matching TRBD2. Germline loops: CDR1 SGHDT, CDR2 YYEEEE. The V and J ends lost 1 base and 0 bases, in that order; junction bases with no gene match: 4. This CDR3 has 17 amino acids. In DNA form, the CDR3 reads TGTGCCAGCAGCTTGTTTGCTAGCGGGAGCTCCTACAATGAGCAGTTCTTC. Its translation: CASSLFASGSSYNEQFF.

The genes are TRBV5-1 and TRBJ2-5; TRBD1 aligns across 8 bases. CDR3 size: 14 residues. Germline CDR1 is SGHRS and CDR2 is YFSETQ. V was clipped by 5 bases and J by 5 bases; unmatched bases: 8. The CDR3 DNA reads as TGCGCCAGCAGTGATGGACAGGGATCGGAGACCCAGTACTTC. This gives the protein CASSDGQGSETQYF.

This clone showed up just a few times. The chain joins TRBV5-1 to TRBJ1-4, with D possibly TRBD1 on 5 matching bases. Trimming left V 0 bases short and J 5 bases short, with 11 bases between. The CDR3 consists of 15 residues. Germline CDR1 and CDR2: SGHRS and YFSETQ. The CDR3 loop is CASSLAGGKNEKLFF. The CDR3 nucleotides read TGCGCCAGCAGCTTGGCCGGGGGGAAAAATGAAAAACTGTTTTTT. Full variable domain (remainder filled in from reference TRBV5-1 and TRBJ1-4): KAGVTQTPRYLIKTRGQQVTLSCSPISGHRSVSWYQQTPGQGLQFLFEYFSETQRNKGNFPGRFSGRQFSNSRSEMNVSTLELGDSALYLCASSLAGGKNEKLFFGSGTQLSVL.

The rearrangement joins TRBV4-2 to TRBJ2-7; TRBD1 matches 7 bases. CDR1 and CDR2 from the germline V gene are LGHNA and YNFKEQ. This CDR3 spans 16 amino acids. V shed 0 bases, J shed 5 bases, and the junction held 10 bases outside the gene matches. Here the CDR3 reads CASSQDTSRGQHEQYF. In DNA form, the CDR3 reads TGTGCCAGCAGCCAAGATACATCTAGGGGGCAGCACGAGCAGTACTTC.

This rearrangement joins TRBV5-1 to TRBJ1-1, with TRBD1 identical over 7 bases. The germline V gene has CDR1 SGHRS and CDR2 YFSETQ. V lost 1 base, J lost 8 bases, and 8 bases stayed unmatched. The CDR3 runs 14 residues. The CDR3 spells CASSLTGAPSEAFF. The CDR3 region has the DNA TGCGCCAGCAGCTTGACAGGGGCCCCGAGCGAAGCTTTCTTT. The variable domain in full, with the rest retrieved from reference TRBV5-1 and TRBJ1-1, is KAGVTQTPRYLIKTRGQQVTLSCSPISGHRSVSWYQQTPGQGLQFLFEYFSETQRNKGNFPGRFSGRQFSNSRSEMNVSTLELGDSALYLCASSLTGAPSEAFFGQGTRLTVV.

V usage is TRBV24-1 and J usage is TRBJ2-2; D is unresolved. V lost 0 bases, J lost 4 bases, and 8 bases lay in between. There are 15 residues in the CDR3. In germline, CDR1 is KGHDR, CDR2 SFDVKD. This CDR3 is CATSDLAAPTGELFF. The DNA for the CDR3 is TGTGCCACCAGTGATTTGGCGGCGCCCACCGGGGAGCTGTTTTTT.

This clone was recorded only once. The V call is TRBV7-2, the J call TRBJ2-1; D is perhaps TRBD2 (5 bases). CDR1 SGHTA and CDR2 FQGNSA come from the germline V gene. The length of the CDR3 is 14 residues. Deletions cut 1 base from V and 3 bases from J, with 7 bases between. For the CDR3, the DNA is TGTGCCAGCAGCTTAGTAGCGTACTACAATGAGCAGTTCTTC. Encoded protein: CASSLVAYYNEQFF. The whole variable domain, remainder taken from reference TRBV7-2 and TRBJ2-1, is GAGVSQSPSNKVTEKGKDVELRCDPISGHTALYWYRQSLGQGLEFLIYFQGNSAPDKSGLPSDRFSAERTGGSVSTLTIQRTQQEDSAVYLCASSLVAYYNEQFFGPGTRLTVL.